These 21 T cell receptor beta chains share one sample of origin, sequenced in a study of blood T cells in healthy people across ages. A second PCR, run for about 6 to 12 cycles, used a sample-barcoded 5' primer plus a J-beta primer mix. Via MiXCR, TCRdb re-called the 5' RACE reads, giving one row per CDR3 protein. The sample lists hundreds of thousands of distinct CDR3 sequences; approximately 40% were seen once. Sequenced: blood. All receptors come from an elderly man in good health.

This clonotype was seen more than once but under ten times. The rearrangement uses TRBV5-6 and TRBJ2-4, with 7 bases lining up with TRBD2. Per the germline V gene, CDR1 is SGHDT and CDR2 is YYEEEE. The CDR3 consists of 12 residues. The J segment lost 14 bases and the V segment lost 1 base, leaving 6 bases of the junction unmatched. CDR3 loop: CASSLLAAGKYF. The CDR3 DNA follows: TGTGCCAGCAGCTTGTTGGCAGCGGGAAAGTACTTC.

In this sample, this clonotype turned up a few times. A read error may account for a junction end that differs from germline. J is TRBJ2-7 and V is TRBV20-1, with 8 bases aligning to TRBD1. This CDR3 region has 16 residues. Germline lookup yields CDR1 DFQATT and CDR2 SNEGSKA (reference sequence). CDR3 nucleotides: TGCAGTGCTAGAGGGTTCTCAGGGGGCGTCTCCCACGAGCAGTACTTC. The encoded protein is CSARGFSGGVSHEQYF.

This clonotype occurred many times. The chain uses TRBV4-3 and TRBJ2-5; 13 positions match TRBD2. CDR3 length: 15 residues. In germline, CDR1 is LGHNA, CDR2 YSLEER. V shed 4 bases and J 5 bases; nucleotides not matched to a gene: 4. The CDR3 spells CASSLGLAGKETQYF. The CDR3 DNA is TGCGCCAGCAGCCTGGGACTAGCGGGGAAGGAGACCCAGTACTTC.

This chain links TRBV7-2 with TRBJ2-1; 7 nucleotides align to TRBD2. The DNA end is a closer match to TRBJ2-7, so the J assignment may be wrong. Looked up from germline, CDR1 is SGHTA and CDR2 is FQGNSA. This CDR3 comprises 15 residues. In DNA form, the CDR3 reads TGTGCCAGCAGCTTAGGCGGTAGCGGGTACAATGAGCAGTACTTC. Amino acids: CASSLGGSGYNEQYF.

Many counts were recorded for this clonotype. The chain employs TRBV11-3 and TRBJ2-1; 14 bases fit TRBD2. The V and J ends lost 5 bases and 5 bases, in that order; junction bases with no gene match: 5. Germline V gene lookup returns CDR1 SGHNT and CDR2 YENEEA. This CDR3 is built from 16 residues. The chain's CDR3 is CASSTRLAGGNNEQFF. The CDR3 nucleotides are TGTGCCAGCAGCACCAGACTAGCGGGAGGGAACAATGAGCAGTTCTTC.

This clonotype was counted between two and nine times. The V and J genes are TRBV9 and TRBJ2-3, with 8 bases identical to TRBD2. Per germline, CDR1 SGDLS and CDR2 YYNGEE. V trimming: 3 bases; J trimming: 6 bases; junction bases outside the gene matches: 15. There are 17 residues in the CDR3. The CDR3 DNA follows: TGTGCCAGCAGCGGTGGGGCATGGGCGGGAGGATCCGATACGCAGTATTTT. Translated, it gives CASSGGAWAGGSDTQYF. Using reference TRBV9 and TRBJ2-3 for the parts outside the CDR3, the full variable domain is DSGVTQTPKHLITATGQRVTLRCSPRSGDLSVYWYQQSLDQGLQFLIQYYNGEERAKGNILERFSAQQFPDLHSELNLSSLELGDSALYFCASSGGAWAGGSDTQYFGPGTRLTVL.

The chain recombines TRBV11-2 with TRBJ2-2; 10 bases align to TRBD1. Germline V gene lookup returns CDR1 SGHAT and CDR2 FQNNGV. Germline trimming cut 5 bases from V and 3 bases from J; bases unmatched to any gene: 3. The CDR3 is made up of 15 amino acids. CDR3 coding DNA: TGTGCCAGCAGCCGACAGGGGGCTGACACCGGGGAGCTGTTTTTT. Translating gives CASSRQGADTGELFF.

The V and J genes are TRBV7-2 and TRBJ2-3; TRBD2 matches 8 bases. This CDR3 is built from 17 residues. Trimming cost V 8 bases and J 6 bases; bases outside gene matches: 19. Germline values: CDR1 SGHTA, CDR2 FQGNSA. This chain's CDR3 is CASLWGSGRALLDTQYF. DNA for the CDR3: TGTGCCAGCTTATGGGGGTCCGGGAGGGCCCTCCTGGATACGCAGTATTTT.

The V call is TRBV24-1, the J call TRBJ2-1, with 12 bases matching TRBD2. The CDR3 has 14 amino acids. Germline V gene data show CDR1 as KGHDR and CDR2 as SFDVKD. J was trimmed by 5 bases and V by 7 bases; bases with no gene match: 2. CDR3 coding DNA: TGTGCCACCAGGGGGACTAGCGGGCACAATGAGCAGTTCTTC. Translating gives CATRGTSGHNEQFF.

A single count supports this clonotype. J is TRBJ2-4 and V is TRBV20-1; perhaps TRBD1 as D (6 bases). V was clipped by 0 bases and J by 9 bases, with 15 bases between them. Germline assignment: CDR1 DFQATT and CDR2 SNEGSKA (reference sequence). This CDR3 contains 14 residues. CDR3 in amino acids: CSAREQGYQSIQYF. The CDR3 DNA reads as TGCAGTGCTAGAGAGCAGGGGTACCAAAGCATTCAGTACTTC.

A note on this clonotype: A much larger clonotype is one base distant, so this may be a read error. The rearrangement uses TRBV5-6 and TRBJ2-1; 7 nucleotides align to TRBD1. Germline V gene lookup returns CDR1 SGHDT and CDR2 YYEEEE. The V and J ends lost 0 bases and 9 bases, in that order; junction bases with no gene match: 6. The CDR3 length is 14 residues. The CDR3: CASSLGERDSEQFF. CDR3 coding DNA: TGTGCCAGCAGCTTGGGCGAGAGGGACAGTGAGCAGTTCTTC.

This sequence joins TRBV4-2 and TRBJ2-7, with D perhaps matching TRBD1 or TRBD2 (5 bases each). Trimming took off 5 bases at V and 3 bases at J, with 11 bases between the two ends. This CDR3 spans 13 amino acids. The V gene's germline CDR1 is LGHNA and CDR2 YNFKEQ. The CDR3 DNA sequence: TGTGCCAGCAGCGGGACGTCCCACTACGAGCAGTACTTC. This translates into CASSGTSHYEQYF.

The chain joins TRBV20-1 to TRBJ1-5; tentative D call: TRBD1 (5 bases). V lost 0 bases to trimming and J lost 7 bases, with 16 bases between them. The CDR3 spans 15 residues. The germline V gene has CDR1 DFQATT and CDR2 SNEGSKA (reference sequence). The CDR3 sequence is CSARDGGKGSQPQHF. The CDR3 nucleotides read TGCAGTGCTAGAGATGGGGGGAAGGGAAGCCAGCCCCAGCATTTT.

V gene TRBV20-1 combines with J gene TRBJ2-1, with D perhaps TRBD1 (5 bases). Trimming cost V 1 base and J 0 bases, with 16 bases left between them. CDR1 and CDR2 (germline): DFQATT, SNEGSKA (reference sequence). The CDR3 is made up of 17 amino acids. CDR3 sequence: CSARVPQARSSYNEQFF. CDR3 coding DNA: TGCAGTGCTAGAGTACCACAGGCCCGATCCTCCTACAATGAGCAGTTCTTC.

This chain uses TRBV5-1 with TRBJ1-4; D unclear. The germline CDR1 and CDR2 sequences are SGHRS and YFSETQ. The CDR3 runs 15 residues. V shed 0 bases and J shed 5 bases, with 11 bases lying between them. This CDR3 is CASSLGPTENEKLFF. The CDR3 DNA reads as TGCGCCAGCAGCTTGGGTCCCACAGAGAATGAAAAACTGTTTTTT.

This clonotype was found a few times. The V gene is TRBV23-1, the J gene TRBJ2-7; D is possibly TRBD2 (6 bases). TRBV23-1 is identified as an open reading frame with a role that is uncertain. Trimming removed 4 bases at V and 0 bases at J, with 16 bases between. CDR3 length equals 16 residues. In nucleotides, the CDR3 is TGCGCCAGCAGTCGTTGGAGGGAGCGATGCTCCTACGAGCAGTACTTC. The encoded protein is CASSRWRERCSYEQYF.

This clonotype was seen more than once but under ten times. The J gene is TRBJ2-1, the V gene TRBV27, with a weak D call TRBD1 (6 bases). The germline gives CDR1 MNHEY, CDR2 SMNVEV (reference sequence). The V end was cut by 10 bases, the J end by 9 bases, with 25 bases between. The CDR3 consists of 15 residues. The CDR3 DNA reads TGTGCCAAACAGGGTTCAGCTGCTGGAGAATCTGAGCAGTTCTTC. Residues: CAKQGSAAGESEQFF.

This clonotype came up once. The chain uses TRBV11-2 and TRBJ1-3; D is uncertain. Looked up from germline, CDR1 is SGHAT and CDR2 is FQNNGV. The CDR3 covers 16 residues. Trimming cost V 2 bases and J 0 bases, with 11 bases left between them. The CDR3 DNA follows: TGTGCCAGCAGCTTATCGGGCAGAGGCTCTGGAAACACCATATATTTT. Amino acids: CASSLSGRGSGNTIYF.

V usage is TRBV3-1 and J usage is TRBJ2-3; the D gene could be TRBD1 or TRBD2 (5 bases each). The CDR3 extends over 16 amino acids. Germline assignment: CDR1 LGHDT and CDR2 YNNKEL (reference sequence). Between the trimmed V and J ends, which lost 0 bases and 1 base, there was a span of 11 bases. CDR3 protein: CASSQEGTQRTDTQYF. The CDR3 DNA is TGTGCCAGCAGCCAAGAAGGGACCCAGCGCACAGATACGCAGTATTTT.

The chain joins TRBV10-3 to TRBJ2-5; no clear D. Trimming left V 4 bases short and J 2 bases short, with 11 bases between. Germline V gene data show CDR1 as ENHRY and CDR2 as SYGVKD. This CDR3 is 14 amino acids long. In DNA, the CDR3 is TGTGCCATCAGTGCGTCGGACGGACAAGAGACCCAGTACTTC. Amino acids: CAISASDGQETQYF.

V usage is TRBV20-1 and J usage is TRBJ1-2; D is uncertain. V lost 3 bases to trimming and J lost 2 bases, with 10 bases between them. CDR3 length: 13 amino acids. Germline loops: CDR1 DFQATT, CDR2 SNEGSKA (reference sequence). The CDR3 is CSASTNRNYGYTF. CDR3 bases: TGCAGTGCTAGCACCAACCGAAACTATGGCTACACCTTC.